This is a list of T cell receptor beta chains from one sample in a study of spatial heterogeneity in lung cancer. TCRdb passed the 5' RACE reads through MiXCR, listing each CDR3 protein once. The sample records 15,000 to 20,000 distinct CDR3 sequences, 6% to 7.5% being singletons. Specimen: lung tumor tissue, collected at surgery. All receptors derive from a female donor with early-stage non-small cell lung cancer. The CDR3 runs from the conserved cysteine through the conserved F or W.

j_call v_call cdr3_aa
TRBJ2-7 TRBV6-1 CASSEALGGEQYF
TRBJ1-1 TRBV6-2/TRBV6-3 CASSASLGTEAFF
TRBJ2-7 TRBV7-9 CASSLGTSGGPPIF
TRBJ2-3 TRBV7-3 CASSLTTGLAGRPDTQYF
TRBJ1-2 TRBV6-1 CASSEQLGNYGYTF
TRBJ1-2 TRBV4-2 CASSQDPRNYGYTF
TRBJ1-4 TRBV16 CASSQGTGEKLFF
TRBJ2-3 TRBV24-1 CATSDFGTGEDTQYF
TRBJ1-5 TRBV7-2 CASSVSRTGGAGNQPQHF
TRBJ2-3 TRBV5-1 CASSLRLAGGPTDTQYF
TRBJ1-1 TRBV7-8 CASTRTRAEAFF
TRBJ2-5 TRBV20-1 CSAREGGRETQYF
TRBJ2-7 TRBV29-1 CSVVTGAYEQYF
TRBJ1-1 TRBV6-5 CASRLGTSNTEAFF
TRBJ1-2 TRBV3-1 CASQGRGQDYGYTF
TRBJ2-3 TRBV12-3/TRBV12-4 CASSFSSGGADTQYF
TRBJ2-1 TRBV2 CASRRGGNYNEQFF
TRBJ2-1 TRBV2 CASKTSASNEQFF
TRBJ2-1 TRBV5-4 CASSRDQLYNEQFF